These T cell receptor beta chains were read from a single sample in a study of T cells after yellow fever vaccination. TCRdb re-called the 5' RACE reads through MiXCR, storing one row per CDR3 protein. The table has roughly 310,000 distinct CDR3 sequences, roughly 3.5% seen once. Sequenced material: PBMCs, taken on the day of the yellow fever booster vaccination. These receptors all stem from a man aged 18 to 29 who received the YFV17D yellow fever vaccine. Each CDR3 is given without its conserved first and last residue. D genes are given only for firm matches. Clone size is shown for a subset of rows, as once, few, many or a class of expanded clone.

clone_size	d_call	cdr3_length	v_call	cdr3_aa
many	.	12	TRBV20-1	SARAGAGNQPQH
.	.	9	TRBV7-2	ASSFFEKLF
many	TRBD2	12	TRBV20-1	SAETSGVQETQY
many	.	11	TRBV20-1	SASSQGQETQY
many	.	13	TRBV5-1	ASSLAAGANNGYT
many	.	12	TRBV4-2	ASSPRGSGNTIY
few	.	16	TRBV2	ASSPDRKQYTSTDTQY
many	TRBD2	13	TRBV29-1	SVPTSGATYNEQF
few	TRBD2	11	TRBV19	ATKQGGGTRQY
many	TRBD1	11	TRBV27	ASRQGANQPQH
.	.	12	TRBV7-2	ASSPGVGSYGYT
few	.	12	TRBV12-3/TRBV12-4	ASRTWAKGNTIY
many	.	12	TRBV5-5	ASSLRTATYEQY
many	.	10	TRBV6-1	ASRRGDIELF
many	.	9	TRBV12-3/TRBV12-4	ASTSAYEQF
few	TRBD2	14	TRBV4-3	ASSQGLAGGGDTQY
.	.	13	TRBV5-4	AGSLVRGTYNEQF
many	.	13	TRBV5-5	ASSLGLMYQETQY
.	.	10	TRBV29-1	SVRDTNQPQH
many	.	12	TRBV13	ASSPNYSGAEAF
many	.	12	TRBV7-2	ASSLWGNSYEQY
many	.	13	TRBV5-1	ASSPDAGRYSPLH
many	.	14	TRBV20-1	SAPRPGFLAKNIQY
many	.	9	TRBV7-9	ASSYNYGYT
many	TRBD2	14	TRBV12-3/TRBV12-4	ASSNRLAGYTGELF
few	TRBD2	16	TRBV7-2	ASSPQALAGGHTDTQY
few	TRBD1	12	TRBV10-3	AISVGQVGYEQY
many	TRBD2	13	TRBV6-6	ASLGVGGYYNEQF
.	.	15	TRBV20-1	SARDLVESRWNTEAF
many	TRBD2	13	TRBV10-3	AIKDSGGAGNEQF
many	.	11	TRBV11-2	ASSRQNYNEQF
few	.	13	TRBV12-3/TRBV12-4	ASSSTESETDTQY
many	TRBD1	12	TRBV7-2	ASSLDRESDEQY
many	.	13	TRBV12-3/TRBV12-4	ASSVTGTANYGYT
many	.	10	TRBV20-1	SARRRDTEAF
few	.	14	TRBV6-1	ASSVGNRDQYYGYT
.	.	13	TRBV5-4	ASSHGTGGSYEQY
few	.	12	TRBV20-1	SARVSGRNTEAF
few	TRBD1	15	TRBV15	ATSRESGQDPNQPQH
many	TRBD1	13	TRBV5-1	ASSLGAGTGETQY
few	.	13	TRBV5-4	ASSLLGPQDRTQY
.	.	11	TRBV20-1	STTMDSTDTQY
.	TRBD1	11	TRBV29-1	SAVQGAQTEAF
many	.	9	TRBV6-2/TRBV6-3	ASSYADTQY
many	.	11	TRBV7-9	ASSGRVTYGYT
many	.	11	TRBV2	ARGGLTGNEQF
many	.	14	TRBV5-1	ASSLALAGGNEKLF
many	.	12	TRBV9	ASSGGDSYTEAF
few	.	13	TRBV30	AWSVLMGSGDTQY
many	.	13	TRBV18	ASSPGGTAAYGYT
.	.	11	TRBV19	ASSITVGQPQH
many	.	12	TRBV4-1	ASSQPTGGTEAF
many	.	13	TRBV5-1	ASSFLLSGANVLT
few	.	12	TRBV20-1	SARDLRGANEQF
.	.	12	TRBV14	ASSQDGGWDTQY
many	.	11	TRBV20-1	SASPDGSDTIY
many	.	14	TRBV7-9	ASSSGPRGKTGELF